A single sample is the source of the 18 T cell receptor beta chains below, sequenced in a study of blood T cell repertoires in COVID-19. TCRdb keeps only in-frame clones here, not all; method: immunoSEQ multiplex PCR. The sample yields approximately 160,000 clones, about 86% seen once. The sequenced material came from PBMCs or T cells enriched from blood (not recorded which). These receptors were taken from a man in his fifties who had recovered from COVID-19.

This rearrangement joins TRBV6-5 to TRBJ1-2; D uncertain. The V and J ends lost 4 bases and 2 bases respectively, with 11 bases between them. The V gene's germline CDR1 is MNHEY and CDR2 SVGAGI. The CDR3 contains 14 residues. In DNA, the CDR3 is TGTGCCAGCAGTTCCCGGGAGTCAAACTATGGCTACACCTTC. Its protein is CASSSRESNYGYTF.

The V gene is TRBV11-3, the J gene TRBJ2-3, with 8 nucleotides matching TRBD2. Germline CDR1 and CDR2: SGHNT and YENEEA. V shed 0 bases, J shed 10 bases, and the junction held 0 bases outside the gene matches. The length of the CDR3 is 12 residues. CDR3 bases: TGTGCCAGCAGCTTAGAAGCGGGGGCGCAGTATTTT. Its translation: CASSLEAGAQYF.

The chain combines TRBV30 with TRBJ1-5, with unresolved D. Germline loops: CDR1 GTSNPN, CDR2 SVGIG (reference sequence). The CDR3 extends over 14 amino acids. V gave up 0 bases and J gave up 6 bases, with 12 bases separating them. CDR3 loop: CAWSVPGGSQPQHF. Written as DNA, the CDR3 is TGTGCCTGGAGTGTACCCGGAGGTAGTCAGCCCCAGCATTTT.

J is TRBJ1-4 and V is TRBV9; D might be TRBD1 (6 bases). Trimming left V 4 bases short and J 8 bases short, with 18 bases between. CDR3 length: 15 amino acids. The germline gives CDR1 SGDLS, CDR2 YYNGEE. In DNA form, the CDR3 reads TGTGCCAGCAGCCAAGGGGGGGGGCGCTGGGAAAAACTGTTTTTT. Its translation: CASSQGGGRWEKLFF.

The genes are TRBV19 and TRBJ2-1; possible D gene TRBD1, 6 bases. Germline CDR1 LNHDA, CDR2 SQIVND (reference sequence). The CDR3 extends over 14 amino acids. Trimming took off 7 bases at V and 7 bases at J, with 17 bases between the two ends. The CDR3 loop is CASIGRGSPNEQFF. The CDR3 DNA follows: TGTGCCAGTATAGGCAGGGGTTCGCCGAATGAGCAGTTCTTC.

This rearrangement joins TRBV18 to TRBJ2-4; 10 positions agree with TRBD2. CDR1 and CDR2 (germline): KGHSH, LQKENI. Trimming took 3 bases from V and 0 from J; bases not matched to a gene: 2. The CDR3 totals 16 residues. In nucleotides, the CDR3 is TGTGCCAGCTCACCTCTAGCGGGGGTAGCCAAAAACATTCAGTACTTC. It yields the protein CASSPLAGVAKNIQYF.

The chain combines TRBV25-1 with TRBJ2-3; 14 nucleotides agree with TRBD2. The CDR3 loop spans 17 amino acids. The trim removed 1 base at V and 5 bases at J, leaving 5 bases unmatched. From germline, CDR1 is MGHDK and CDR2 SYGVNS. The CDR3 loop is CASSEFGLAGGGDTQYF. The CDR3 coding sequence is TGTGCCAGCAGTGAATTCGGACTAGCGGGGGGCGGAGATACGCAGTATTTT.

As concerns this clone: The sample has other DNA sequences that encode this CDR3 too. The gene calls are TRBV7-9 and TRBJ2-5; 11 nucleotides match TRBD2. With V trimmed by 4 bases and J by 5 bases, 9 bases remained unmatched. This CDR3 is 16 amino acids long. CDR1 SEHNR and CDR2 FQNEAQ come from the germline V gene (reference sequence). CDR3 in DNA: TGTGCCAGCAGCTCCACTAGCGGGGGTTTCAGGGAGACCCAGTACTTC. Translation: CASSSTSGGFRETQYF.

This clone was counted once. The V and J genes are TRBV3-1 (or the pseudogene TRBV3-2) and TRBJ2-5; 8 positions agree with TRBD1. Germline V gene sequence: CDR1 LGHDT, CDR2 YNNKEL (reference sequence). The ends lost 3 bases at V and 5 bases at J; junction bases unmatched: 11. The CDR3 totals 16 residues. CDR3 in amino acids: CASSHAGPGQDETQYF. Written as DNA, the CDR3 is TGTGCCAGCAGCCATGCTGGCCCGGGACAGGATGAGACCCAGTACTTC.

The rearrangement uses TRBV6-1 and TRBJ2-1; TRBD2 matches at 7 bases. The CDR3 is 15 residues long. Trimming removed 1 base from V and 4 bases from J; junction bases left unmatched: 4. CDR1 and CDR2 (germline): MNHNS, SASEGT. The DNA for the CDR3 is TGTGCCAGCAGTGAAGGGGGGGGACCTTACAATGAGCAGTTCTTC. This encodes CASSEGGGPYNEQFF.

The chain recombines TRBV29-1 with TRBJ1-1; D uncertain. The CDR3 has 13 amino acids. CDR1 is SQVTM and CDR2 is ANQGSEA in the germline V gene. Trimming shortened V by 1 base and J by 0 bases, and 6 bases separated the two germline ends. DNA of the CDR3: TGCAGCGTTGAAGGGTCTATGAACACTGAAGCTTTCTTT. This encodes CSVEGSMNTEAFF.

The DNA of the CDR3 is TGTGCCAGCAGCTTTCTTAGTGCGTTGCGGGGCTACACCTTC. Residues: CASSFLSALRGYTF. The chain joins TRBV7-9 to TRBJ1-2; no clear D gene. Trimming pared 3 bases from V and 8 bases from J, leaving 16 bases between. The CDR3 length is 14 residues. Germline loops: CDR1 SEHNR, CDR2 FQNEAQ (reference sequence). The variable domain in full, completed from reference TRBV7-9 and TRBJ1-2, reads DTGVSQNPRHKITKRGQNVTFRCDPISEHNRLYWYRQTLGQGPEFLTYFQNEAQLEKSRLLSDRFSAERPKGSFSTLEIQRTEQGDSAMYLCASSFLSALRGYTFGSGTRLTVV.

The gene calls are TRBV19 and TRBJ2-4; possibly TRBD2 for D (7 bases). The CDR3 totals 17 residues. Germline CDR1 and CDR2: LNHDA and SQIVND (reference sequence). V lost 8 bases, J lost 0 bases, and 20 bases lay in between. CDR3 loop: CASGGGAGALAKNIQYF. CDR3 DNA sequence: TGTGCCAGTGGCGGTGGGGCGGGGGCCTTAGCCAAAAACATTCAGTACTTC.

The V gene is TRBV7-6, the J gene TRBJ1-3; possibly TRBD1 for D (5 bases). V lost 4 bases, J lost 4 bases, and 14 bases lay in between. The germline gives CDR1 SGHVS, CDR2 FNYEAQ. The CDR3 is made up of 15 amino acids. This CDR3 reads CASSSQSSGGNTIYF. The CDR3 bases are TGTGCCAGCAGCTCCCAGAGTTCAGGGGGAAACACCATATATTTT. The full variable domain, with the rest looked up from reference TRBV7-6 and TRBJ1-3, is GAGVSQSPRYKVTKRGQDVALRCDPISGHVSLYWYRQALGQGPEFLTYFNYEAQQDKSGLPNDRFSAERPEGSISTLTIQRTEQRDSAMYRCASSSQSSGGNTIYFGEGSWLTVV.

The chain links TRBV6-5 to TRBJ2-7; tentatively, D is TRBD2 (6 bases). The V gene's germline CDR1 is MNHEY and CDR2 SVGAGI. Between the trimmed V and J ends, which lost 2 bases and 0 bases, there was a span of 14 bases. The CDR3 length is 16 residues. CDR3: CASSYGVAGPSYEQYF. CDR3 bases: TGTGCCAGCAGTTACGGGGTCGCGGGGCCCTCCTACGAGCAGTACTTC.

CDR3 bases: TGTGCCAGCAGTGATTCATCCATAGCTAACTATGGCTACACCTTC. Its translation is CASSDSSIANYGYTF. J is TRBJ1-2 and V is TRBV6-1; D unresolved. V lost 3 bases and J 0 bases, leaving 11 bases between the germline ends. The germline CDR1 and CDR2 sequences are MNHNS and SASEGT. The CDR3 runs 15 residues.

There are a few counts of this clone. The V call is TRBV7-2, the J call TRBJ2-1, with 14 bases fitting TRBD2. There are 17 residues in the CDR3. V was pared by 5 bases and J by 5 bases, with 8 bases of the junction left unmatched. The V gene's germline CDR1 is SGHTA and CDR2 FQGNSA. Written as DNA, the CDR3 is TGTGCCAGCAGCGCCAGGACTAGCGGGGGGAAAAACAATGAGCAGTTCTTC. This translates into CASSARTSGGKNNEQFF.

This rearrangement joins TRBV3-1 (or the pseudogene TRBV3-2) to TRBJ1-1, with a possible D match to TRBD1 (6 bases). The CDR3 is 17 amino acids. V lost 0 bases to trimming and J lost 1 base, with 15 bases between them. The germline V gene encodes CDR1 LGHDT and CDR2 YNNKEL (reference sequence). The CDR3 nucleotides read TGTGCCAGCAGCCAAGAAGCGGGGGGGCGCCGGAACACTGAAGCTTTCTTT. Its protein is CASSQEAGGRRNTEAFF.